This T cell receptor beta chain appears in the sequencing data of a study of regulatory T cells in long-lasting Graves disease. The time point was: newly diagnosed GD, antithyroid drugs for less than 3 months. From PBMCs, RNA was extracted and then used to make the TCR library. The ends lost 4 bases at V and 6 bases at J; junction bases unmatched: 7. Germline V gene lookup returns CDR1 SGDLS and CDR2 YYNGEE. The CDR3 spans 14 residues. The table lists this clonotype with a few counts. Building the TCR beta libraries relied on iRepertoire HTBI primers, and CDR3 regions underwent Arm-PCR. TCRdb recomputed calls from the multiplex PCR reads with MiXCR, one row per CDR3 protein. The table lists a few hundred thousand distinct CDR3 sequences, 16% of them singletons. These data also formed part of another study, on T cells in Graves' hyperthyroidism and ophthalmopathy. As that study records: RT-PCR in the first round (using the HTBI primer set) targeted the TCR CDR3.

The clonotype was recovered from a woman under 30 with Graves disease. V and J are TRBV9 and TRBJ1-2; 9 positions agree with TRBD1. The material was peripheral blood mononuclear cells (PBMCs), obtained at new diagnosis, from a patient treated with antithyroid drugs. The CDR3 DNA sequence: TGTGCCAGCAGCCCGGACAGGGGAACGGATGGCTACACCTTC. Residues: CASSPDRGTDGYTF.